The 11 T cell receptor beta chains below come from one sample, sequenced in a study of shared clonotypes between healthy human individuals. TCRdb keeps only in-frame clones here, not all; method: immunoSEQ multiplex PCR. Of roughly 2.2 million clones listed, around 90% are singletons. Sequences were obtained from naive CD4+ T cells from PBMCs. As for subset: CD45RA+ positively selected. The origin of the receptors is a man younger than 35 in good health. Some clones in this sample may be carry-over from other donors' samples.

This clone has just one count. J is TRBJ2-1 and V is TRBV20-1; 8 nucleotides match TRBD1. There are 10 residues in the CDR3. Germline CDR1 is DFQATT and CDR2 is SNEGSKA (reference sequence). Written as DNA, the CDR3 is TGCAGCTGTGACCGGGACAGGATTTTCTTC. Its protein product is CSCDRDRIFF.

The rearrangement uses TRBV2 and TRBJ1-1; no clear D gene. The V end lost 6 bases, the J end lost 1 base, and 9 bases lay between the germline ends. CDR3 length equals 13 residues. Germline-derived CDR1 and CDR2 are SNHLY and FYNNEI. As DNA, the CDR3 is TGTGCCAGCAGCGCCGAGCCGAACACTGAAGCTTTCTTT. Translating it yields CASSAEPNTEAFF.

The chain uses TRBV30 and TRBJ2-2; maybe TRBD2 (6 bases). Germline V gene sequence: CDR1 GTSNPN, CDR2 SVGIG (reference sequence). V was clipped by 2 bases and J by 4 bases, with 26 bases between them. The CDR3 spans 19 residues. The CDR3 is CAWSLTSLTERGGTGELFF. CDR3 in DNA: TGTGCCTGGAGTCTAACTAGCCTTACAGAGAGGGGAGGCACCGGGGAGCTGTTTTTT.

The chain uses TRBV7-2 and TRBJ1-1; D gene uncertain. Per the germline V gene, CDR1 is SGHTA and CDR2 is FQGNSA. CDR3 length: 15 residues. Trimming took off 1 base at V and 3 bases at J, with 12 bases between the two ends. CDR3 loop: CASSLGTAGYTEAFF. DNA of the CDR3: TGTGCCAGCAGCTTAGGCACAGCGGGATACACTGAAGCTTTCTTT. Looking up the rest from reference TRBV7-2 and TRBJ1-1 gives the full variable domain: GAGVSQSPSNKVTEKGKDVELRCDPISGHTALYWYRQSLGQGLEFLIYFQGNSAPDKSGLPSDRFSAERTGGSVSTLTIQRTQQEDSAVYLCASSLGTAGYTEAFFGQGTRLTVV.

The J gene is TRBJ2-7, the V gene TRBV10-3, with D uncertain. The V gene lost 3 bases and the J gene lost 4 bases, with 4 bases spanning the gap. CDR1 ENHRY and CDR2 SYGVKD come from the germline V gene. The CDR3 contains 11 residues. The DNA for the CDR3 is TGTGCCATCAGTGACCAGTACGAGCAGTACTTC. Translation: CAISDQYEQYF.

As concerns this clone: This sample also contains other DNA sequences that code for the same CDR3. The chain is built from TRBV9 and TRBJ1-5, with D unclear. V was pared by 3 bases and J by 7 bases, with 11 bases between. CDR1 is SGDLS, CDR2 YYNGEE, per germline. This CDR3 comprises 13 residues. CDR3 in amino acids: CASSGASGQPQHF. DNA for the CDR3: TGTGCCAGCAGCGGGGCATCAGGCCAGCCCCAGCATTTT.

The chain combines TRBV27 with TRBJ2-7; D is unclear. Trimming removed 8 bases from V and 5 bases from J, with 13 bases in between. The CDR3 runs 12 residues. Germline loops: CDR1 MNHEY, CDR2 SMNVEV (reference sequence). The DNA of the CDR3 is TGTGCCAGCGCCCCCCGTTTGAACGAGCAGTACTTC. Its translation is CASAPRLNEQYF.

The genes are TRBV28 and TRBJ2-7; 9 nucleotides align to TRBD1. Germline CDR1 reads MDHEN; CDR2 reads SYDVKM. The CDR3 has 15 residues. Losses at the gene ends were 3 bases for V and 11 bases for J; bases not matched to a gene: 14. CDR3 in DNA: TGTGCCAGCAGTTTCCGTCCCGGGACAGGGACGGAAGAGTACTTC. Its translation: CASSFRPGTGTEEYF. The variable domain in full, with the rest retrieved from reference TRBV28 and TRBJ2-7, is DVKVTQSSRYLVKRTGEKVFLECVQDMDHENMFWYRQDPGLGLRLIYFSYDVKMKEKGDIPEGYSVSREKKERFSLILESASTNQTSMYLCASSFRPGTGTEEYFGPGTRLTVT.

This chain joins TRBV27 and TRBJ2-7, with D tentatively TRBD2 (5 bases). Trimming removed 8 bases at V and 4 bases at J, with 18 bases between. This CDR3 spans 14 amino acids. CDR1 is MNHEY and CDR2 is SMNVEV in the germline V gene (reference sequence). CDR3 amino acids: CASRRSGNTYEQYF. The DNA for the CDR3 is TGTGCCAGCCGCAGGAGCGGAAATACGTACGAGCAGTACTTC.

The CDR3 DNA sequence: TGTGCCATCAGTGAGCCAGGGAGCTCCTACGAGCAGTACTTC. This gives the protein CAISEPGSSYEQYF. The chain is built from TRBV10-3 and TRBJ2-5; D might be TRBD1 or TRBD2, each matching 5 bases. The J call is doubtful: the DNA matches TRBJ2-7 better. Germline assignment: CDR1 ENHRY and CDR2 SYGVKD. The CDR3 is 14 residues long.

The V and J genes are TRBV19 and TRBJ1-2; D might be TRBD1 (6 bases). Germline CDR1 LNHDA, CDR2 SQIVND (reference sequence). The germline V and J ends were trimmed by 8 bases and 8 bases, with 9 bases remaining between them. The CDR3 covers 10 residues. The CDR3 region is CASGQLGYTF. DNA for the CDR3: TGTGCCAGTGGACAGCTGGGCTACACCTTC.